In this sample, the clone carrying this T cell receptor beta chain turned up a few times. Clones were read by immunoSEQ multiplex PCR, and TCRdb kept only the in-frame ones, dropping some. The sample has approximately 90,000 clones; 80% to 90% are singletons. Indicated time point: after dendritic cell vaccination, including at tumor progression/relapse. CDR1 and CDR2 from the germline V gene are SEHNR and FQNEAQ (reference sequence). V lost 3 bases and J 1 base, leaving 12 bases between the germline ends. The CDR3 length is 15 residues. The data belong to a study of glioma-infiltrating T cells after dendritic cell vaccination.

This rearrangement joins TRBV7-9 to TRBJ2-5; D is perhaps TRBD2 (5 bases). The receptor was isolated from a human donor with glioblastoma. The starting material was blood, obtained after dendritic cell vaccination. CDR3 residues: CASSFPGSFQETQYF. CDR3 nucleotides: TGTGCCAGCAGCTTCCCGGGGAGCTTCCAAGAGACCCAGTACTTC.